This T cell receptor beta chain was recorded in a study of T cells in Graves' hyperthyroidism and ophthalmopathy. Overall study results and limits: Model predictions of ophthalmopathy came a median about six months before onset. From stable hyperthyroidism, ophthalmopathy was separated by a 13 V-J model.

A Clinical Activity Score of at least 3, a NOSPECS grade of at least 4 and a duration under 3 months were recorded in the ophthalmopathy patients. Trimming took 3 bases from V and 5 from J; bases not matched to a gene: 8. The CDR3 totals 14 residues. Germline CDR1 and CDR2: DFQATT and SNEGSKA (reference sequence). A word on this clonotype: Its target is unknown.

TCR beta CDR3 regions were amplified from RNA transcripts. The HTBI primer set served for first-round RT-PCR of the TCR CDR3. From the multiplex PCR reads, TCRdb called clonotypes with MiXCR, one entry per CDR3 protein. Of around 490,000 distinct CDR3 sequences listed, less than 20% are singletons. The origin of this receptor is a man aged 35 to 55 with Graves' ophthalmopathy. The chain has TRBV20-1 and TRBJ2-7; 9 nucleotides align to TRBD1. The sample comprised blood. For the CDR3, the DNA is TGCAGTGCTAGTTCCGGGACAGGGATACACGAGCAGTACTTC. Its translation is CSASSGTGIHEQYF.